These T cell receptor beta chains were read from a single sample in a study of T cells after somatic rescue of genetic block. Here immunoSEQ multiplex PCR was the method, and the copy in TCRdb shows in-frame clones only, minus some. Here the sample spans fewer than 150,000 clones, 75% to 95% being singletons. The sample was peripheral blood mononuclear cells (PBMCs). These receptors came from a woman younger than 30. Both conserved end residues are part of each CDR3. Each record gives: V gene, J gene, clone size, D gene, CDR3 protein, CDR3 DNA. The D gene is left open where the match is weak. Not every row has a clone size; where given, it reads once, few, many or a size class.

v_call: TRBV5-4
j_call: TRBJ2-1
clone_size: -
d_call: -
cdr3_aa: CASSFGRNNEQFF
cdr3_nt: TGTGCCAGCAGCTTCGGTCGCAACAATGAGCAGTTCTTC

v_call: TRBV30
j_call: TRBJ1-4
clone_size: -
d_call: -
cdr3_aa: CAWSGGFEKLFF
cdr3_nt: TGTGCCTGGAGTGGGGGGTTCGAAAAACTGTTTTTT

v_call: TRBV5-1
j_call: TRBJ2-7
clone_size: -
d_call: -
cdr3_aa: CASSFGARQSPSYEQYF
cdr3_nt: TGCGCCAGCAGCTTTGGGGCTCGACAGAGCCCCTCCTACGAGCAGTACTTC

v_call: TRBV27
j_call: TRBJ2-7
clone_size: -
d_call: -
cdr3_aa: CASSFGRGKEQYF
cdr3_nt: TGTGCCAGCAGCTTCGGCAGGGGAAAAGAGCAGTACTTC

v_call: TRBV9
j_call: TRBJ2-2
clone_size: -
d_call: TRBD2
cdr3_aa: CASSHLAGGSNTGELFF
cdr3_nt: TGTGCCAGCAGCCACTTAGCGGGGGGCTCGAACACCGGGGAGCTGTTTTTT

v_call: TRBV6-1
j_call: TRBJ2-7
clone_size: -
d_call: -
cdr3_aa: CASRGRAPEEQYF
cdr3_nt: TGTGCCAGCAGGGGCCGGGCCCCAGAGGAGCAGTACTTC

v_call: TRBV19
j_call: TRBJ1-1
clone_size: -
d_call: -
cdr3_aa: CASRGEGTEAFF
cdr3_nt: TGTGCCAGCAGGGGAGAGGGTACTGAAGCTTTCTTT

v_call: TRBV6-1
j_call: TRBJ2-3
clone_size: -
d_call: TRBD1
cdr3_aa: CASRQDRGRADTQYF
cdr3_nt: TGTGCCAGCAGACAAGACAGGGGGCGCGCAGATACGCAGTATTTT

v_call: TRBV19
j_call: TRBJ2-7
clone_size: -
d_call: TRBD1
cdr3_aa: CASGTGVYEQYF
cdr3_nt: TGTGCCAGCGGGACAGGGGTCTACGAGCAGTACTTC

v_call: TRBV7-7
j_call: TRBJ2-5
clone_size: -
d_call: TRBD2
cdr3_aa: CASSQGPGSGGLLQETQYF
cdr3_nt: TGTGCCAGCAGCCAGGGACCGGGTAGCGGGGGGCTCCTTCAAGAGACCCAGTACTTC

v_call: TRBV5-1
j_call: TRBJ2-5
clone_size: -
d_call: TRBD2
cdr3_aa: CASSLAIAGGQETQYF
cdr3_nt: TGCGCCAGCAGCTTGGCGATAGCGGGGGGCCAAGAGACCCAGTACTTC

v_call: TRBV5-1
j_call: TRBJ2-5
clone_size: -
d_call: -
cdr3_aa: CASSLLGEETQYF
cdr3_nt: TGCGCCAGCAGCTTGCTGGGGGAAGAGACCCAGTACTTC

v_call: TRBV7-2
j_call: TRBJ2-2
clone_size: -
d_call: TRBD1
cdr3_aa: CASSRGQGSGELFF
cdr3_nt: TGTGCCAGCAGCCGAGGACAGGGAAGCGGGGAGCTGTTTTTT

v_call: TRBV19
j_call: TRBJ2-7
clone_size: -
d_call: TRBD1
cdr3_aa: CASSPGQGAGEQYF
cdr3_nt: TGTGCCAGTAGTCCGGGACAGGGGGCTGGGGAGCAGTACTTC

v_call: TRBV6-5
j_call: TRBJ2-5
clone_size: -
d_call: -
cdr3_aa: CASSYSYRQETQYF
cdr3_nt: TGTGCCAGCAGTTACTCGTACAGGCAAGAGACCCAGTACTTC

v_call: TRBV7-9
j_call: TRBJ1-2
clone_size: -
d_call: -
cdr3_aa: CASSAIQAGVDYGYTF
cdr3_nt: TGTGCCAGCAGCGCAATACAGGCCGGGGTGGACTATGGCTACACCTTC

v_call: TRBV29-1
j_call: TRBJ2-5
clone_size: -
d_call: -
cdr3_aa: CSAGGRYQETQYF
cdr3_nt: TGCAGCGCCGGGGGGCGGTACCAAGAGACCCAGTACTTC

v_call: TRBV2
j_call: TRBJ2-7
clone_size: -
d_call: -
cdr3_aa: CASRRDGLGVF
cdr3_nt: TGTGCCAGCAGACGCGACGGGCTGGGTGTCTTC

v_call: TRBV5-1
j_call: TRBJ2-2
clone_size: -
d_call: -
cdr3_aa: CASSSGTSNPGELFF
cdr3_nt: TGCGCCAGCAGCTCCGGGACTTCGAACCCCGGGGAGCTGTTTTTT

v_call: TRBV5-1
j_call: TRBJ2-2
clone_size: -
d_call: -
cdr3_aa: CASSSDMTGELFF
cdr3_nt: TGCGCCAGCAGCTCCGACATGACCGGGGAGCTGTTTTTT

v_call: TRBV7-9
j_call: TRBJ1-2
clone_size: -
d_call: -
cdr3_aa: CASSSTEPYGYTF
cdr3_nt: TGTGCCAGCTCGTCGACAGAACCGTATGGCTACACCTTC

v_call: TRBV5-4
j_call: TRBJ1-1
clone_size: -
d_call: -
cdr3_aa: CASSLGAQREAFF
cdr3_nt: TGTGCCAGCAGCTTGGGGGCACAGCGTGAAGCTTTCTTT

v_call: TRBV7-8
j_call: TRBJ2-1
clone_size: -
d_call: TRBD2
cdr3_aa: CASSLALSGGYEQFF
cdr3_nt: TGTGCCAGCAGCTTAGCGCTGAGCGGGGGGTATGAGCAGTTCTTC

v_call: TRBV5-4
j_call: TRBJ2-7
clone_size: -
d_call: -
cdr3_aa: CASSLAGTPSYEQYF
cdr3_nt: TGTGCCAGCAGCTTGGCCGGGACACCATCCTACGAGCAGTACTTC

v_call: TRBV27
j_call: TRBJ2-7
clone_size: -
d_call: -
cdr3_aa: CASGTQGSYEQYF
cdr3_nt: TGTGCCAGCGGAACACAGGGATCATACGAGCAGTACTTC

v_call: TRBV5-4
j_call: TRBJ2-7
clone_size: -
d_call: -
cdr3_aa: CASSLGKGSHSEQYF
cdr3_nt: TGTGCCAGCAGCTTGGGAAAGGGGAGCCATAGCGAGCAGTACTTC

v_call: TRBV5-4
j_call: TRBJ1-2
clone_size: -
d_call: -
cdr3_aa: CASSLETTEEYGYTF
cdr3_nt: TGTGCCAGCAGCTTGGAAACGACAGAAGAGTATGGCTACACCTTC

v_call: TRBV5-1
j_call: TRBJ2-1
clone_size: -
d_call: TRBD1
cdr3_aa: CASSLSNRGYNEQFF
cdr3_nt: TGCGCCAGCAGCTTGTCAAACAGGGGATACAATGAGCAGTTCTTC

v_call: TRBV27
j_call: TRBJ2-1
clone_size: once
d_call: TRBD2
cdr3_aa: CASTSYSGGAREQFF
cdr3_nt: TGTGCCAGCACCTCCTACAGCGGGGGGGCCAGAGAGCAGTTCTTC

v_call: TRBV5-1
j_call: TRBJ1-4
clone_size: -
d_call: -
cdr3_aa: CASSMAGAPNEKLFF
cdr3_nt: TGCGCCAGCAGCATGGCAGGGGCACCTAATGAAAAACTGTTTTTT

v_call: TRBV7-9
j_call: TRBJ1-6
clone_size: -
d_call: -
cdr3_aa: CANPGPQGASPLHF
cdr3_nt: TGTGCCAACCCGGGCCCCCAGGGCGCTTCACCCCTCCACTTT

v_call: TRBV28
j_call: TRBJ1-1
clone_size: -
d_call: TRBD1
cdr3_aa: CASSPSQGARTEAFF
cdr3_nt: TGTGCCAGCAGTCCATCACAGGGGGCGCGTACTGAAGCTTTCTTT

v_call: TRBV30
j_call: TRBJ2-7
clone_size: -
d_call: -
cdr3_aa: CAWSESYEQYF
cdr3_nt: TGTGCCTGGAGTGAAAGCTACGAGCAGTACTTC

v_call: TRBV27
j_call: TRBJ2-3
clone_size: -
d_call: -
cdr3_aa: CASSHGEDTQYF
cdr3_nt: TGTGCCAGCAGTCACGGGGAAGATACGCAGTATTTT

v_call: TRBV7-3
j_call: TRBJ2-7
clone_size: -
d_call: -
cdr3_aa: CASSPDGHEQYF
cdr3_nt: TGTGCCAGCAGCCCCGACGGCCACGAGCAGTACTTC

v_call: TRBV2
j_call: TRBJ2-7
clone_size: once
d_call: -
cdr3_aa: CASKGLEQYF
cdr3_nt: TGTGCCAGCAAAGGATTAGAGCAGTACTTC

v_call: TRBV30
j_call: TRBJ1-4
clone_size: -
d_call: -
cdr3_aa: CAWTGSVGILVEKLFF
cdr3_nt: TGTGCCTGGACCGGGTCGGTCGGGATATTGGTTGAAAAACTGTTTTTT

v_call: TRBV18
j_call: TRBJ2-1
clone_size: -
d_call: TRBD2
cdr3_aa: CASSPILAGGTSYNEQFF
cdr3_nt: TGTGCCAGCTCACCAATTCTAGCGGGGGGGACTTCCTACAATGAGCAGTTCTTC

v_call: TRBV27
j_call: TRBJ1-1
clone_size: -
d_call: TRBD1
cdr3_aa: CASSLLTGTANTEAFF
cdr3_nt: TGTGCCAGCTCACTCCTCACCGGGACAGCAAACACTGAAGCTTTCTTT

v_call: TRBV27
j_call: TRBJ1-2
clone_size: -
d_call: -
cdr3_aa: CASSFRQAPYGYTF
cdr3_nt: TGTGCCAGCAGTTTCCGACAGGCCCCCTATGGCTACACCTTC

v_call: TRBV7-9
j_call: TRBJ1-2
clone_size: -
d_call: -
cdr3_aa: CASSLAESLGYGYTF
cdr3_nt: TGTGCCAGCAGCTTAGCGGAGTCCCTGGGGTATGGCTACACCTTC

v_call: TRBV13
j_call: TRBJ2-5
clone_size: -
d_call: TRBD2
cdr3_aa: CASSFSGGAQETQYF
cdr3_nt: TGTGCCAGCAGCTTTAGCGGGGGGGCACAAGAGACCCAGTACTTC

v_call: TRBV7-2
j_call: TRBJ1-4
clone_size: once
d_call: TRBD1
cdr3_aa: CASSFDRANEKLFF
cdr3_nt: TGTGCCAGCAGCTTCGACAGGGCAAATGAAAAACTGTTTTTT

v_call: TRBV5-1
j_call: TRBJ1-4
clone_size: -
d_call: -
cdr3_aa: CASSPPSGGTNEKLFF
cdr3_nt: TGCGCCAGCAGCCCCCCTTCCGGGGGTACTAATGAAAAACTGTTTTTT

v_call: TRBV6-1
j_call: TRBJ1-3
clone_size: -
d_call: -
cdr3_aa: CASSEADTVPGNTIYF
cdr3_nt: TGTGCCAGCAGTGAAGCAGACACAGTCCCGGGAAACACCATATATTTT

v_call: TRBV28
j_call: TRBJ2-7
clone_size: -
d_call: -
cdr3_aa: CASSLTVTGTQGGWYF
cdr3_nt: TGTGCCAGCAGTCTGACAGTAACCGGGACCCAGGGTGGGTGGTACTTC

v_call: TRBV28
j_call: TRBJ2-2
clone_size: -
d_call: TRBD1
cdr3_aa: CASSSEGQGNGELFF
cdr3_nt: TGTGCCAGCAGTTCGGAGGGACAGGGAAACGGGGAGCTGTTTTTT

v_call: TRBV5-6
j_call: TRBJ1-2
clone_size: -
d_call: -
cdr3_aa: CASSPGEYGYTF
cdr3_nt: TGTGCCAGCAGCCCCGGAGAGTATGGCTACACCTTC

v_call: TRBV2
j_call: TRBJ2-3
clone_size: -
d_call: TRBD1
cdr3_aa: CASSGDRTISTDTQYF
cdr3_nt: TGTGCCAGCAGTGGGGACAGGACTATTAGCACAGATACGCAGTATTTT

v_call: TRBV2
j_call: TRBJ2-1
clone_size: -
d_call: TRBD2
cdr3_aa: CASSGRGLASSYNEQFF
cdr3_nt: TGTGCCAGCAGTGGCCGGGGACTAGCGAGCTCCTACAATGAGCAGTTCTTC

v_call: TRBV11-2
j_call: TRBJ2-5
clone_size: -
d_call: -
cdr3_aa: CASRRPGQRQETQYF
cdr3_nt: TGTGCCAGCAGGAGGCCTGGACAGAGACAAGAGACCCAGTACTTC

v_call: TRBV15
j_call: TRBJ2-2
clone_size: -
d_call: -
cdr3_aa: CATGVGWTGELFF
cdr3_nt: TGTGCCACCGGGGTTGGGTGGACCGGGGAGCTGTTTTTT

v_call: TRBV6-5
j_call: TRBJ1-1
clone_size: -
d_call: -
cdr3_aa: CASSYSAEGEAFF
cdr3_nt: TGTGCCAGCAGTTACTCAGCCGAGGGTGAAGCTTTCTTT